This TCR beta chain was sequenced for a study of shared clonotypes between healthy human individuals. Study-wide results and limits: Sharing across four donors was highest in naive CD4 (roughly 5%) and lowest in memory CD8 (around 0.4%).

Clones were sequenced by immunoSEQ multiplex PCR, and TCRdb holds only the in-frame ones, with some missing. Here the sample spans about 2 million clones, around 96% being singletons. Remarks on this clone: Its antigen remains unknown.

Naive-designated CD8 cells lacked CD45RO, were positively enriched for CCR7, and omitted terminally differentiated effector memory CD45RA+ cells. The CDR3 runs 12 residues. Per the germline V gene, CDR1 is LNHNV and CDR2 is YYDKDF (reference sequence). With 5 bases removed from V and 5 bases from J, the gap between germline ends came to 9 bases. The genes are TRBV15 and TRBJ2-5; no clear D gene. This TCR came from a young man in good health. The source material was naive CD8+ T cells sorted from blood. CDR3 residues: CATSGNWETQYF. The CDR3 DNA is TGTGCCACCAGCGGAAACTGGGAGACCCAGTACTTC. Together with reference TRBV15 and TRBJ2-5, the CDR3 gives the full variable domain: DAMVIQNPRYQVTQFGKPVTLSCSQTLNHNVMYWYQQKSSQAPKLLFHYYDKDFNNEADTPDNFQSRRPNTSFCFLDIRSPGLGDTAMYLCATSGNWETQYFGPGTRLLVL.